The subject of this entry is one T cell receptor (beta chain). The antigen is unknown. This specimen belongs to a study of graft-versus-host responses after intestinal transplantation. Turning to the study itself: All recipients were given anti-thymocyte globulin induction, and tacrolimus and steroids were then administered for around three years. Findings and caveats of the study: Circulating GvH clones peaking coincided with falling HvG clones soon after transplant. Marrow from the recipient contained GvH clones, some of which had appeared first in ileum or blood.

Sequenced by immunoSEQ multiplex PCR; TCRdb stores in-frame clones only, minus some. The sample carries about 120,000 clones, 90% to 95% recorded once. From germline, CDR1 is MNHEY and CDR2 SVGAGI. V trimming: 5 bases; J trimming: 4 bases; junction bases outside the gene matches: 8. The CDR3 covers 14 residues. The TCR originated in a human donor who received an intestinal transplant. This specimen consisted of unstimulated CD8+ T cells sorted from spleen or lymph node cells, obtained before intestinal transplant. The gene calls are TRBV6-5 and TRBJ2-7, with 7 bases fitting TRBD1. The CDR3 nucleotides read TGTGCCAGCAGTCTTAGGGACAGTCGATACGAGCAGTACTTC. It encodes CASSLRDSRYEQYF.